This passage covers 24 T cell receptor beta chains from one sample sequenced in a study of blood T cell repertoires in COVID-19. Measured with immunoSEQ multiplex PCR; TCRdb has only the in-frame clones, and not every one. This sample has about 400,000 clones, with roughly 89% found just once. The sample was PBMCs or T cells enriched from blood (not recorded which). The receptors stem from a woman aged 45-59 years who had recovered from COVID-19.

With respect to this clone: The identical CDR3 is also encoded by other nucleotide sequences in the sample. V and J are TRBV12-3 or TRBV12-4 and TRBJ2-5; TRBD1 might be the D (6 bases). The CDR3 contains 13 residues. Trimming shortened V by 3 bases and J by 5 bases, and 10 bases separated the two germline ends. In nucleotides, the CDR3 is TGTGCCAGCAGTTTTGGGGGCCGGGAGACCCAGTACTTC. It is translated as CASSFGGRETQYF.

The chain employs TRBV6-5 and TRBJ1-1; D not certain. Trimming took off 7 bases at V and 6 bases at J, with 18 bases between the two ends. This CDR3 contains 14 residues. Germline loops: CDR1 MNHEY, CDR2 SVGAGI. The chain's CDR3 is CASKKTREGAEAFF. The CDR3 DNA is TGTGCCAGCAAGAAAACACGGGAAGGCGCTGAAGCTTTCTTT.

Remarks on this clone: The sample has other DNA sequences that encode this CDR3 too. The J gene is TRBJ2-2, the V gene TRBV5-1; D gene uncertain. The CDR3 covers 14 residues. Trimming cost V 0 bases and J 4 bases, with 7 bases left between them. Germline V lookup: CDR1 SGHRS, CDR2 YFSETQ. CDR3 region: CASSLGGSTGELFF. In nucleotides, the CDR3 is TGCGCCAGCAGCTTGGGAGGTAGCACCGGGGAGCTGTTTTTT.

Here the CDR3 DNA reads TGTGCCAGCTCATACGGGACAGGGGGCCCTGAAGCTTTCTTT. As protein: CASSYGTGGPEAFF. This chain uses TRBV18 with TRBJ1-1, with TRBD1 identical over 12 bases. With 5 bases clipped from V and 6 bases from J, the junction kept 4 bases outside the gene matches. The CDR3 sequence is 14 residues long. The germline CDR1 and CDR2 sequences are KGHSH and LQKENI.

This clone occurred once. The rearrangement joins TRBV5-6 to TRBJ2-7; perhaps TRBD2 as D (5 bases). The V end lost 6 bases, the J end lost 0 bases, and 10 bases lay between the germline ends. The CDR3 is made up of 13 amino acids. Germline V CDR1 and CDR2: SGHDT, YYEEEE. The CDR3 DNA reads TGTGCCAGCACGACTATTAGCTCCTACGAGCAGTACTTC. Residues: CASTTISSYEQYF.

This clone has just one count. The V gene is TRBV2, the J gene TRBJ1-2; the D is unclear. The germline V gene has CDR1 SNHLY and CDR2 FYNNEI. Trimming removed 6 bases at V and 3 bases at J, with 11 bases between. This CDR3 region has 13 residues. The CDR3 DNA follows: TGTGCCAGCAGCGGGGTATTTCACTATGGCTACACCTTC. As protein: CASSGVFHYGYTF. The complete variable domain, with remaining parts taken from reference TRBV2 and TRBJ1-2, reads EPEVTQTPSHQVTQMGQEVILRCVPISNHLYFYWYRQILGQKVEFLVSFYNNEISEKSEIFDDQFSVERPDGSNFTLKIRSTKLEDSAMYFCASSGVFHYGYTFGSGTRLTVV.

This clone has just a few counts. The chain has TRBV7-3 and TRBJ2-3, with 7 bases identical to TRBD2. The CDR3 sequence is 17 residues long. V dropped 1 base and J dropped 3; count of bases not matched to a gene: 10. CDR1 and CDR2 (germline): SGHTA, FQGTGA. The CDR3 nucleotides read TGTGCCAGCAGCTTAAATCCCACTAGCGCGAAAACAGATACGCAGTATTTT. Protein: CASSLNPTSAKTDTQYF.

Notes on this clone: A read error may produce the germline difference seen at one junction end. This chain connects TRBV4-2 to TRBJ2-7, with 8 bases lining up with TRBD1. The CDR3 is made up of 15 amino acids. CDR1 LGHNA and CDR2 YNFKEQ come from the germline V gene. The CDR3 here is CASSKEGQVSYEQYF. CDR3 nucleotides: TGTGCCAGCAGCAAAGAGGGACAGGTATCCTACGAGCAGTACTTC.

The chain employs TRBV24-1 and TRBJ1-2, with 9 nucleotides matching TRBD1. In germline, CDR1 is KGHDR, CDR2 SFDVKD. This CDR3 contains 13 residues. After removal of 3 bases from V and 7 bases from J, the junction contained 2 bases not matched to a gene. The CDR3 DNA reads TGTGCCACCAGTGATCGACAGGGGGTTGGCTACACCTTC. This encodes CATSDRQGVGYTF.

The rearrangement links TRBV5-5 to TRBJ2-2, with 7 bases matching TRBD1. CDR1 is SGHKS, CDR2 YYEKEE, per germline (reference sequence). This CDR3 comprises 14 residues. With 5 bases clipped from V and 1 base from J, the junction kept 2 bases outside the gene matches. CDR3 amino acids: CASSRTGNTGELFF. The CDR3, as DNA: TGTGCCAGCAGTAGGACAGGGAACACCGGGGAGCTGTTTTTT. Using reference TRBV5-5 and TRBJ2-2 for the parts outside the CDR3, the full variable domain is DAGVTQSPTHLIKTRGQQVTLRCSPISGHKSVSWYQQVLGQGPQFIFQYYEKEERGRGNFPDRFSARQFPNYSSELNVNALLLGDSALYLCASSRTGNTGELFFGEGSRLTVL.

V gene TRBV4-2 combines with J gene TRBJ2-1, with a weak D call TRBD2 (5 bases). The V gene's germline CDR1 is LGHNA and CDR2 YNFKEQ. V was clipped by 2 bases and J by 5 bases, with 19 bases between them. The CDR3 loop spans 17 amino acids. CDR3 in DNA: TGTGCCAGCAGCCAAATAGCCCCTTGGGAGCGGAACAATGAGCAGTTCTTC. This codes for CASSQIAPWERNNEQFF.

This chain links TRBV30 with TRBJ2-6; tentative D call: TRBD2 (7 bases). This CDR3 comprises 16 residues. Germline CDR1 and CDR2: GTSNPN and SVGIG (reference sequence). V shed 6 bases and J shed 0 bases, with 15 bases lying between them. The CDR3 spells CACSGTYHSGANVLTF. DNA for the CDR3: TGTGCCTGCAGCGGGACATATCACTCTGGGGCCAACGTCCTGACTTTC.

The chain has TRBV2 and TRBJ1-3; possible D gene TRBD1, 5 bases. V was clipped by 3 bases and J by 1 base, with 7 bases between them. The germline V gene has CDR1 SNHLY and CDR2 FYNNEI. This CDR3 comprises 14 residues. CDR3 loop: CASSETASGNTIYF. The CDR3 DNA reads TGTGCCAGCAGTGAGACAGCATCTGGAAACACCATATATTTT.

CDR3 coding DNA: TGTGCCATCAGCCAGGGCAATCAGCCCCAGCATTTT. This encodes CAISQGNQPQHF. This chain uses TRBV10-3 with TRBJ1-5; no clear D. The V and J ends lost 6 bases and 2 bases respectively, with 5 bases between them. The germline CDR1 and CDR2 sequences are ENHRY and SYGVKD. This CDR3 spans 12 amino acids.

The chain joins TRBV27 to TRBJ2-3; perhaps TRBD1 as D (6 bases). Deletions cut 2 bases from V and 3 bases from J, with 15 bases between. This CDR3 has 16 amino acids. The germline V gene has CDR1 MNHEY and CDR2 SMNVEV (reference sequence). In nucleotides, the CDR3 is TGTGCCAGCAGTTTACTCCAGGGGCAGGGAACAGATACGCAGTATTTT. Translation: CASSLLQGQGTDTQYF.

The rearrangement uses TRBV4-1 and TRBJ1-1; D remains ambiguous. The germline V and J ends were trimmed by 0 bases and 4 bases, with 12 bases remaining between them. The CDR3 length is 15 residues. Germline V lookup: CDR1 MGHRA, CDR2 YSYEKL. The CDR3 is CASSQDWGGRTEAFF. In DNA, the CDR3 is TGCGCCAGCAGCCAAGATTGGGGAGGGCGCACTGAAGCTTTCTTT.

V is TRBV21-1 and J is TRBJ1-3; TRBD1 reflects the table's D call only, with no check against the DNA. TRBV21-1 is listed as a pseudogene. This CDR3 is built from 18 residues. This CDR3 is CASSKRLWAHRSGNTIYF. In DNA, the CDR3 is TGTGCCAGCAGCAAAAGGTTGTGGGCGCACCGCTCTGGAAACACCATATATTTT.

The chain has TRBV3-1 (or the pseudogene TRBV3-2) and TRBJ2-1; D unclear. Germline CDR1 is LGHDT and CDR2 is YNNKEL (reference sequence). V dropped 2 bases and J dropped 6 bases, with 11 bases sitting between them. The length of the CDR3 is 14 residues. The DNA for the CDR3 is TGTGCCAGCAGCCAACTCCAGAATTCCAATGAGCAGTTCTTC. Its translation: CASSQLQNSNEQFF.

This chain uses TRBV9 with TRBJ1-2; D is unresolved. V lost 4 bases and J lost 8, with 21 bases in between. CDR3 length: 15 residues. Germline loops: CDR1 SGDLS, CDR2 YYNGEE. The CDR3 bases are TGTGCCAGCAGCCAAACTCCGGGGAGGGCGGACGGCTACACCTTC. Translation: CASSQTPGRADGYTF.

This clone was recorded once. This chain links TRBV27 with TRBJ1-4; TRBD1 matches 8 bases. Trimming took 5 bases from V and 6 from J; bases not matched to a gene: 11. Germline values: CDR1 MNHEY, CDR2 SMNVEV (reference sequence). CDR3 length equals 16 residues. In DNA form, the CDR3 reads TGTGCCAGCAGTCCTTATTACAGGGGGGCGTATGAAAAACTGTTTTTT. Translating gives CASSPYYRGAYEKLFF.

This chain links TRBV27 with TRBJ2-3, with 12 bases that match TRBD1. The trim removed 4 bases at V and 4 bases at J, leaving 3 bases unmatched. The CDR3 covers 15 residues. Looked up from germline, CDR1 is MNHEY and CDR2 is SMNVEV (reference sequence). The CDR3 DNA reads TGTGCCAGCAGTTCGGGACAGGGGGCCCCAGATACGCAGTATTTT. Its protein product is CASSSGQGAPDTQYF.

With respect to this clone: The same CDR3 arises from other DNA sequences in this sample as well. V usage is TRBV28 and J usage is TRBJ1-2, with 7 bases aligning to TRBD1. This CDR3 has 13 residues. Germline lookup yields CDR1 MDHEN and CDR2 SYDVKM. The J segment lost 3 bases and the V segment lost 8 bases, leaving 6 bases of the junction unmatched. Written as DNA, the CDR3 is TGTGCCAGCCGTAGTGGGACAGACTATGGCTACACCTTC. Its translation: CASRSGTDYGYTF.

This chain connects TRBV21-1 to TRBJ1-1; the D call of TRBD1 is as the table states it, not checked on the DNA. TRBV21-1 counts as a pseudogene. This CDR3 comprises 16 residues. The CDR3 loop is CASSKGWDSMNTEAFF. CDR3 nucleotides: TGTGCCAGCAGCAAAGGGTGGGACAGCATGAACACTGAAGCTTTCTTT.

The chain is built from TRBV2 and TRBJ1-2, with TRBD1 identical over 9 bases. The CDR3 sequence is 14 residues long. V shed 5 bases and J 6 bases; nucleotides not matched to a gene: 7. CDR1 and CDR2 (germline): SNHLY, FYNNEI. The DNA of the CDR3 is TGTGCCAGCAGTCAAACAGGGGGCGGGGATGGCTACACCTTC. Amino acid sequence: CASSQTGGGDGYTF.